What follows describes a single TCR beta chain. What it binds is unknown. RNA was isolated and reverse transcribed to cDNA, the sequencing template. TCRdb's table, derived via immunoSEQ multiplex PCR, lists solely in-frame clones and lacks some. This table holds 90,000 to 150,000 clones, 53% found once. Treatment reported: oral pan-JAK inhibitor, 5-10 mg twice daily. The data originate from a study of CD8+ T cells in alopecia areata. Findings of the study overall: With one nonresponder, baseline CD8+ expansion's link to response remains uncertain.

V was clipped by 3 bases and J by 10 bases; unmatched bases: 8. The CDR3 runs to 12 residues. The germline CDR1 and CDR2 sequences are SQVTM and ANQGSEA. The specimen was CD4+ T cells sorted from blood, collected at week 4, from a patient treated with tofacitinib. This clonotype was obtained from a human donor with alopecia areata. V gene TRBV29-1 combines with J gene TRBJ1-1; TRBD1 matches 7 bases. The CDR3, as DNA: TGCAGCGTTGATGGAGGGGGCAGCGTAGCTTTCTTT. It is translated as CSVDGGGSVAFF.